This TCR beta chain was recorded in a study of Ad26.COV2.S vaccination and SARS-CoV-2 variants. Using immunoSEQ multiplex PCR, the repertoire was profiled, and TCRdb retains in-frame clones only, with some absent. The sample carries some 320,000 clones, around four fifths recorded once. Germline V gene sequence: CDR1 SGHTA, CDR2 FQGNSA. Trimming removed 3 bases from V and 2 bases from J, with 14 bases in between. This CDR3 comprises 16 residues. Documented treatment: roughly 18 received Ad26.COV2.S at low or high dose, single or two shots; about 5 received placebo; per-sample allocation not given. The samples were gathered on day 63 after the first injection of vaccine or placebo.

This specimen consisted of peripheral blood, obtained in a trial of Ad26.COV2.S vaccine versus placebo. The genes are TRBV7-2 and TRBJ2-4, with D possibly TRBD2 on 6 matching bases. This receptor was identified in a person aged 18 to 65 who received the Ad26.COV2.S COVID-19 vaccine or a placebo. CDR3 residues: CASSFQAGLTKNIQYF. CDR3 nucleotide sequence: TGTGCCAGCAGCTTTCAAGCGGGCTTGACCAAAAACATTCAGTACTTC.